Listed here are 21 T cell receptor beta chains from one sample, sequenced in a study of shared clonotypes between healthy human individuals. Clones were read by immunoSEQ multiplex PCR, and TCRdb kept only the in-frame ones, dropping some. The sample has around 2,000,000 clones, around 96% seen once. Naive CD8 populations comprised CD45RO-negative cells positively selected for CCR7, excluding terminally differentiated effector memory CD45RA+ cells. Material: naive CD8+ T cells sorted from blood. The source of these receptors is a man aged 18 to 29 in good health.

The chain carries TRBV5-6 and TRBJ2-7, with D possibly being TRBD2 (5 bases). Trimming removed 0 bases at V and 5 bases at J, with 24 bases between. The germline V gene has CDR1 SGHDT and CDR2 YYEEEE. The CDR3 is 18 amino acids. DNA for the CDR3: TGTGCCAGCAGCTTGGGGCCCGACGGGGTTGTCGGAAATCACGAGCAGTACTTC. Translation gives CASSLGPDGVVGNHEQYF.

The gene calls are TRBV7-2 and TRBJ1-4; TRBD1 matches 7 bases. Germline trimming cut 5 bases from V and 7 bases from J; bases unmatched to any gene: 7. The CDR3 length is 14 residues. Per the germline V gene, CDR1 is SGHTA and CDR2 is FQGNSA. CDR3 sequence: CASSTRQGGEKLFF. The CDR3 region has the DNA TGTGCCAGCAGCACCAGACAGGGCGGTGAAAAACTGTTTTTT.

This chain joins TRBV19 and TRBJ2-3; 13 bases line up with TRBD2. This CDR3 is 17 amino acids long. Unmatched junction bases numbered 8, after V lost 3 bases and J lost 5 bases. Germline CDR1 and CDR2: LNHDA and SQIVND (reference sequence). The DNA of the CDR3 is TGTGCCAGTAGTATGACACTAGCGGGGGGGCCATTAGATACGCAGTATTTT. This sequence encodes CASSMTLAGGPLDTQYF.

This rearrangement joins TRBV5-1 to TRBJ1-2; D uncertain. The ends were cut back, 0 bases at V and 4 bases at J, with 13 bases in the middle. The CDR3 has 15 amino acids. Germline lookup yields CDR1 SGHRS and CDR2 YFSETQ. CDR3 region: CASSLGQLPRYGYTF. CDR3 sequence (DNA): TGCGCCAGCAGCTTGGGTCAGCTTCCCCGCTATGGCTACACCTTC.

This rearrangement joins TRBV6-5 to TRBJ1-5, with D possibly TRBD1 on 6 matching bases. The CDR3 consists of 13 residues. Germline loops: CDR1 MNHEY, CDR2 SVGAGI. Trimming removed 5 bases at V and 6 bases at J, with 11 bases between. In DNA, the CDR3 is TGTGCCAGCAGTACCTCAGGGGCTCAGCCCCAGCATTTT. Its translation is CASSTSGAQPQHF.

V and J are TRBV7-9 and TRBJ2-1, with 12 positions matching TRBD2. The germline CDR1 and CDR2 sequences are SEHNR and FQNEAQ (reference sequence). The CDR3 is 13 amino acids. V shed 9 bases and J 4 bases; nucleotides not matched to a gene: 1. The CDR3 DNA sequence: TGTGCCAGTGGACTAGCGGGATACAATGAGCAGTTCTTC. Residues: CASGLAGYNEQFF.

V usage is TRBV9 and J usage is TRBJ1-2, with D perhaps matching TRBD1 (5 bases). Deletions cut 3 bases from V and 3 bases from J, with 15 bases between. The germline V gene encodes CDR1 SGDLS and CDR2 YYNGEE. The CDR3 runs 15 residues. The CDR3 DNA follows: TGTGCCAGCAGCGGGTGGCAGGGAGTACACTATGGCTACACCTTC. It encodes CASSGWQGVHYGYTF.

Notes on this clone: Other DNA sequences within the sample encode an identical CDR3. This chain joins TRBV28 and TRBJ2-7; 7 positions agree with TRBD2. This CDR3 has 14 residues. Losses at the gene ends were 6 bases for V and 2 bases for J; bases not matched to a gene: 7. CDR1 and CDR2 (germline): MDHEN, SYDVKM. CDR3 sequence (DNA): TGTGCCAGCAGCCCCAGCGGGGCGGCCTACGAGCAGTACTTC. As protein: CASSPSGAAYEQYF.

The chain uses TRBV7-9 and TRBJ2-7; D not certain. The length of the CDR3 is 15 residues. Germline CDR1 and CDR2: SEHNR and FQNEAQ (reference sequence). Trimming stripped 1 base from V and 2 bases from J, with 12 bases between. DNA of the CDR3: TGTGCCAGCAGCTTAGACTTCGCGGCAGCCTACGAGCAGTACTTC. This gives the protein CASSLDFAAAYEQYF.

The J gene is TRBJ1-1, the V gene TRBV28; TRBD1 might be the D (5 bases). V was shortened by 4 bases and J by 11 bases, with 23 bases between the two germline ends. This CDR3 spans 15 amino acids. Germline lookup yields CDR1 MDHEN and CDR2 SYDVKM. The CDR3 nucleotides read TGTGCCAGCAGTTCCCCCCGGGACCTTCCCAGAGGGGCTTTCTTT. Encoded protein: CASSSPRDLPRGAFF.

Points on this clone: In the same sample, other DNA sequences code for this CDR3. This sequence joins TRBV5-1 and TRBJ2-7; D might be TRBD2 (6 bases). The V end was cut by 0 bases, the J end by 3 bases, with 10 bases between. The CDR3 extends over 14 amino acids. Germline CDR1 SGHRS, CDR2 YFSETQ. The CDR3 spells CASSLGGIGYEQYF. CDR3 DNA sequence: TGCGCCAGCAGCTTGGGCGGGATAGGCTACGAGCAGTACTTC.

For this clone: At the DNA level, this CDR3 is encoded by other sequences in the same sample as well. The V call is TRBV5-1, the J call TRBJ2-7; 14 nucleotides agree with TRBD2. Per germline, CDR1 SGHRS and CDR2 YFSETQ. The CDR3 is 16 residues long. V lost 4 bases and J lost 1; bases outside the gene matches: 4. Here the CDR3 reads CASSPGLAGGSYEQYF. As DNA, the CDR3 is TGCGCCAGCAGCCCTGGACTAGCGGGGGGTTCCTACGAGCAGTACTTC.

This clone was detected once. The V and J genes are TRBV2 and TRBJ2-7; a weak D match, TRBD1 (6 bases). Germline V CDR1 and CDR2: SNHLY, FYNNEI. This CDR3 spans 13 amino acids. V was shortened by 9 bases and J by 5 bases, with 17 bases between the two germline ends. CDR3 sequence reads: CASVSRGNNEQYF. The CDR3 DNA follows: TGTGCCAGTGTTTCAAGGGGGAACAACGAGCAGTACTTC.

The chain carries TRBV25-1 and TRBJ2-7; D not certain. Looked up from germline, CDR1 is MGHDK and CDR2 is SYGVNS. The CDR3 runs to 13 residues. Trimming pared 5 bases from V and 7 bases from J, leaving 15 bases between. The CDR3, as DNA: TGTGCCAGCAGTCAAAAGGTAGGGTTTGAGCAGTACTTC. Translating it yields CASSQKVGFEQYF.

The V call is TRBV28, the J call TRBJ1-2, with D possibly being TRBD1 (5 bases). The germline V gene has CDR1 MDHEN and CDR2 SYDVKM. Trimming removed 2 bases at V and 5 bases at J, with 21 bases between. This CDR3 is built from 17 residues. CDR3 protein: CASSLGDVPAVGYGYTF. The CDR3 DNA is TGTGCCAGCAGTTTAGGGGACGTACCCGCAGTGGGGTATGGCTACACCTTC.

The chain combines TRBV2 with TRBJ2-7, with D perhaps matching TRBD1 or TRBD2 (6 bases each). CDR3 length equals 17 residues. The V end lost 0 bases, the J end lost 2 bases, and 17 bases lay between the germline ends. In germline, CDR1 is SNHLY, CDR2 FYNNEI. CDR3 bases: TGTGCCAGCAGTGAAGCGGAGGGGGAGTGGCCCCCCTACGAGCAGTACTTC. Translated: CASSEAEGEWPPYEQYF.

The chain combines TRBV2 with TRBJ2-7, with 7 bases fitting TRBD1. The J segment lost 6 bases and the V segment lost 5 bases, leaving 4 bases of the junction unmatched. The germline V gene has CDR1 SNHLY and CDR2 FYNNEI. This CDR3 spans 12 amino acids. CDR3 amino acids: CASSRTGFEQYF. CDR3 bases: TGTGCCAGCAGTAGGACAGGTTTCGAGCAGTACTTC. Complete variable domain (other parts from reference TRBV2 and TRBJ2-7): EPEVTQTPSHQVTQMGQEVILRCVPISNHLYFYWYRQILGQKVEFLVSFYNNEISEKSEIFDDQFSVERPDGSNFTLKIRSTKLEDSAMYFCASSRTGFEQYFGPGTRLTVT.

This sequence joins TRBV9 and TRBJ1-1; 7 bases agree with TRBD1. The J segment lost 7 bases and the V segment lost 2 bases, leaving 5 bases of the junction unmatched. Germline V gene lookup returns CDR1 SGDLS and CDR2 YYNGEE. The CDR3 covers 13 residues. The CDR3 DNA reads as TGTGCCAGCAGCGTCGAGGGGGCGGGTGAAGCTTTCTTT. Its translation: CASSVEGAGEAFF.

The chain employs TRBV5-1 and TRBJ2-5, with D maybe TRBD2 (5 bases). V shed 0 bases and J shed 2 bases, with 8 bases lying between them. This CDR3 is 14 amino acids long. The germline V gene encodes CDR1 SGHRS and CDR2 YFSETQ. CDR3 sequence reads: CASSLGPGQETQYF. Here the CDR3 DNA reads TGCGCCAGCAGCTTGGGACCGGGGCAAGAGACCCAGTACTTC.

J is TRBJ1-1 and V is TRBV7-9; a possible D gene is TRBD1 (6 bases). This CDR3 is 18 amino acids long. Germline V gene sequence: CDR1 SEHNR, CDR2 FQNEAQ (reference sequence). Trimming cost V 0 bases and J 0 bases, with 17 bases left between them. CDR3 bases: TGTGCCAGCAGCTTAGCGTATTTACACAGGGCCATGAACACTGAAGCTTTCTTT. Amino acids: CASSLAYLHRAMNTEAFF. Combining the CDR3 with reference TRBV7-9 and TRBJ1-1 gives the whole variable domain DTGVSQNPRHKITKRGQNVTFRCDPISEHNRLYWYRQTLGQGPEFLTYFQNEAQLEKSRLLSDRFSAERPKGSFSTLEIQRTEQGDSAMYLCASSLAYLHRAMNTEAFFGQGTRLTVV.

The chain has TRBV6-6 and TRBJ2-3, with a possible D match to TRBD1 (5 bases). Germline CDR1 MNHNY, CDR2 SVGAGI (reference sequence). The CDR3 extends over 15 amino acids. The V gene lost 3 bases and the J gene lost 0 bases, with 10 bases spanning the gap. CDR3 sequence (DNA): TGTGCCAGCAGTTATGGGGCAGCTAGCACAGATACGCAGTATTTT. Translation: CASSYGAASTDTQYF.